This T cell receptor beta chain emerged from a study of blood T cell repertoires in COVID-19. Study-wide context: Samples of COVID-19 (acute and convalescent) were obtained from the United States, Italy and Spain.

This CDR3 contains 13 residues. Germline CDR1 MGHRA, CDR2 YSYEKL. Trimming left V 0 bases short and J 6 bases short, with 6 bases between. Cohorts were based on clinical histories the participants reported. This clone was seen just once. In the authors' methods: Scientists estimated how many nucleated cells there were by amplifying reference gene primers. Libraries were prepared by immunoSEQ multiplex PCR; TCRdb keeps only in-frame clonotypes and omits some of them. V and J calls and clone size are copied from that table; D and trimming were computed from the DNA. The repertoire holds roughly 250,000 clones, with approximately 91% as singletons.

Sample: PBMCs or T cells enriched from blood (not recorded which). This receptor was obtained from a woman aged 40-49 years with acute COVID-19. V is TRBV4-1 and J is TRBJ1-5; no definite D call. CDR3 coding DNA: TGCGCCAGCAGCCAAGAGTACAGTCAGCCCCAGCATTTT. Encoded protein: CASSQEYSQPQHF.